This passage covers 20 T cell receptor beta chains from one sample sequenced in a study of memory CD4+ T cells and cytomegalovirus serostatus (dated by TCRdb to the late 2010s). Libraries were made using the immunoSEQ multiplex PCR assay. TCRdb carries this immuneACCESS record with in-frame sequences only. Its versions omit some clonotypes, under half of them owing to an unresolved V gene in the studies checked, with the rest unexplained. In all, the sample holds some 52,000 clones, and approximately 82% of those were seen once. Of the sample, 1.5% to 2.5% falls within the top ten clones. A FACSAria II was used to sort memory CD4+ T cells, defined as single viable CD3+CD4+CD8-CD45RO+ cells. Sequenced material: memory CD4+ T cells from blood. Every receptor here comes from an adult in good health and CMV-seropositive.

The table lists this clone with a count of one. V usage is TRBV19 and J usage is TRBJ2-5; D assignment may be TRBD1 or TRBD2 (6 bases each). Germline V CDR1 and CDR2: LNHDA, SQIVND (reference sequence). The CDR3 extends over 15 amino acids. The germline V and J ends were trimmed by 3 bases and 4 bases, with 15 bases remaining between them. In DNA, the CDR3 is TGTGCCAGTAGTATGGGTGGGGGGCGCAGAGAGACCCAGTACTTC. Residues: CASSMGGGRRETQYF.

Written as DNA, the CDR3 is TGTGCCAGCAGCCTCCGGGAGCGCTATGGCTACACCTTC. Its protein is CASSLRERYGYTF. The chain links TRBV6-5 to TRBJ1-2, with no clear D. V was trimmed by 6 bases and J by 4 bases, leaving 12 bases between them. The CDR3 has 13 amino acids. The germline gives CDR1 MNHEY, CDR2 SVGAGI.

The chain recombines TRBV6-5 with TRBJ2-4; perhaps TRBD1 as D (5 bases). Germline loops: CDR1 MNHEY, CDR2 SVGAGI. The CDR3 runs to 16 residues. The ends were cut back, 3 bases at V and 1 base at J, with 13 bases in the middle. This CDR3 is CASSYYTKGAKNIQYF. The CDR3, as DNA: TGTGCCAGCAGTTATTATACTAAGGGGGCCAAAAACATTCAGTACTTC.

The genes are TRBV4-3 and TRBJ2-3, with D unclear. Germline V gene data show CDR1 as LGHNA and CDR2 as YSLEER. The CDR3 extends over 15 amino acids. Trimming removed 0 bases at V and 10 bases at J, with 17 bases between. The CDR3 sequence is CASSQDTVVVRAQYF. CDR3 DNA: TGCGCCAGCAGCCAAGATACGGTAGTCGTCCGCGCGCAGTATTTT.

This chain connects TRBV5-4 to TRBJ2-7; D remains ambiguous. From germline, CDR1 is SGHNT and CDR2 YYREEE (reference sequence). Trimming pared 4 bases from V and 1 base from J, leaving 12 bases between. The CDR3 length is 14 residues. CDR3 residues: CASSGRRGSYEQYF. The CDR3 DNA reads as TGTGCCAGCAGCGGCCGACGAGGTTCCTACGAGCAGTACTTC.

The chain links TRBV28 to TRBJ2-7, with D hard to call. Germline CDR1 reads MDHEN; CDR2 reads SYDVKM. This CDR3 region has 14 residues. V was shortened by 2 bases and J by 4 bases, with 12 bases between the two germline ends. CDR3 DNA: TGTGCCAGCAGTTTAGGTGGTTACGCATACGAGCAGTACTTC. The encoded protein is CASSLGGYAYEQYF.

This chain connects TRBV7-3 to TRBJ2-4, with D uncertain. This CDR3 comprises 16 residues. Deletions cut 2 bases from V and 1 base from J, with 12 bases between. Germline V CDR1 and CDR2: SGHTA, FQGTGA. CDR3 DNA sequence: TGTGCCAGCAGCTTATTGGTTTTGTGGGCCAAAAACATTCAGTACTTC. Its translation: CASSLLVLWAKNIQYF.

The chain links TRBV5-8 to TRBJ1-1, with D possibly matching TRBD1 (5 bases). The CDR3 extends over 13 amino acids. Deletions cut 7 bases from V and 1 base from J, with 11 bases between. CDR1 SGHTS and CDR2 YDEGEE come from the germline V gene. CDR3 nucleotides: TGTGCCAGCCGTAGGAGGGGGAACACTGAAGCTTTCTTT. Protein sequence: CASRRRGNTEAFF.

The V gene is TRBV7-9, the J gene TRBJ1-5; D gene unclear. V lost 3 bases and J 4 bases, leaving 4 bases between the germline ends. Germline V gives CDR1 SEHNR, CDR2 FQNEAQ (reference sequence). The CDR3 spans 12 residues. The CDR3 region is CASSFPNQPQHF. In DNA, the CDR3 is TGTGCCAGCAGCTTTCCTAATCAGCCCCAGCATTTT.

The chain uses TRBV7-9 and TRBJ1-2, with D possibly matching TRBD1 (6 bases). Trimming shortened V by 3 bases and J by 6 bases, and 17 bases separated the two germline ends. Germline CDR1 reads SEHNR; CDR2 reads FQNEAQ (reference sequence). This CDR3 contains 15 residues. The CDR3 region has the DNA TGTGCCAGCAGCTTTCAGGGGCGGGGGTACCATGGCTACACCTTC. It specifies CASSFQGRGYHGYTF.

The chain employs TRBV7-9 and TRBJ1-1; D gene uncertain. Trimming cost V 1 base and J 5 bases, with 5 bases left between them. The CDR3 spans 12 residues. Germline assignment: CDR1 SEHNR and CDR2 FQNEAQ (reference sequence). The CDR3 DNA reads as TGTGCCAGCAGCTTAGTGTTAACTGAAGCTTTCTTT. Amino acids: CASSLVLTEAFF. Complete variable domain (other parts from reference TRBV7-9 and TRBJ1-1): DTGVSQNPRHKITKRGQNVTFRCDPISEHNRLYWYRQTLGQGPEFLTYFQNEAQLEKSRLLSDRFSAERPKGSFSTLEIQRTEQGDSAMYLCASSLVLTEAFFGQGTRLTVV.

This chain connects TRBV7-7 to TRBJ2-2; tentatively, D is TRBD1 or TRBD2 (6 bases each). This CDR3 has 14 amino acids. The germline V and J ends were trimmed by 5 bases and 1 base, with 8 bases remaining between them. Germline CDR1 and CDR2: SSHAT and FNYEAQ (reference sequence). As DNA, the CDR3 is TGTGCCAGCAGCGCGGGACAGAACACCGGGGAGCTGTTTTTT. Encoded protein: CASSAGQNTGELFF. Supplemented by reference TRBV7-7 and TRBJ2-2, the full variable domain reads GAGVSQSPRYKVTKRGQDVTLRCDPISSHATLYWYQQALGQGPEFLTYFNYEAQPDKSGLPSDRFSAERPEGSISTLTIQRTEQRDSAMYRCASSAGQNTGELFFGEGSRLTVL.

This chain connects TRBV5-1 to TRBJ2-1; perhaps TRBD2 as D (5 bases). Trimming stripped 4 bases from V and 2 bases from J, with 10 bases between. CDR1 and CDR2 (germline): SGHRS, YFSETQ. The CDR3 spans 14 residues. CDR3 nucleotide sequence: TGCGCCAGCAGCCCGGGTAGCGCCTACAATGAGCAGTTCTTC. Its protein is CASSPGSAYNEQFF.

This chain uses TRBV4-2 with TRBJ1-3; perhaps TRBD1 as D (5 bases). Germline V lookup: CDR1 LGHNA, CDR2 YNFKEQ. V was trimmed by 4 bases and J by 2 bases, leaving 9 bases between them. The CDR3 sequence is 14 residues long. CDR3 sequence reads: CASSRGDTGNTIYF. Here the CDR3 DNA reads TGTGCCAGCAGCCGGGGGGATACTGGAAACACCATATATTTT.

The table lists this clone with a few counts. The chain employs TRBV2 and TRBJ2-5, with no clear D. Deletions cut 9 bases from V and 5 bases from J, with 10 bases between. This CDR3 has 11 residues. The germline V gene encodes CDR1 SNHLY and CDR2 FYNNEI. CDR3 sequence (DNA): TGTGCCAGGTCCCCCGGGGAGACCCAGTACTTC. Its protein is CARSPGETQYF.

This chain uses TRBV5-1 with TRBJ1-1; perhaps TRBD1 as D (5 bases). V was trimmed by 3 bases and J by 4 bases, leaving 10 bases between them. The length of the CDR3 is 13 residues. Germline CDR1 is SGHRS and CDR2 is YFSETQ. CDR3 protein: CASSYGAATEAFF. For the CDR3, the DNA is TGCGCCAGCAGCTACGGGGCAGCCACTGAAGCTTTCTTT. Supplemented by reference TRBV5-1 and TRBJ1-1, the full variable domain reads KAGVTQTPRYLIKTRGQQVTLSCSPISGHRSVSWYQQTPGQGLQFLFEYFSETQRNKGNFPGRFSGRQFSNSRSEMNVSTLELGDSALYLCASSYGAATEAFFGQGTRLTVV.

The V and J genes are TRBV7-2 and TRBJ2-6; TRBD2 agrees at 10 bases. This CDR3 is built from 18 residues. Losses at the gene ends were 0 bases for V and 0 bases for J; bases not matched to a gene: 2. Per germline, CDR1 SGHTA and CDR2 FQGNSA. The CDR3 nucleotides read TGTGCCAGCAGCTTAGCGGCTAGCGGGAGCTCTGGGGCCAACGTCCTGACTTTC. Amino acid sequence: CASSLAASGSSGANVLTF.

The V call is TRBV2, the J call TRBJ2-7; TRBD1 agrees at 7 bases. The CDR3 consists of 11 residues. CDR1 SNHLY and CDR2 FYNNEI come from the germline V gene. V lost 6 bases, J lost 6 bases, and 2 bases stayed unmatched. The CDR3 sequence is CASRGQTEQYF. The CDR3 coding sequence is TGTGCCAGCAGGGGACAGACCGAGCAGTACTTC.

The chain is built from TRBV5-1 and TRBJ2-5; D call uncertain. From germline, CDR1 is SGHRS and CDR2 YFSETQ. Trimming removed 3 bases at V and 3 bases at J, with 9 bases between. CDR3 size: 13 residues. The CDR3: CASSSSAEETQYF. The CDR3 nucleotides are TGCGCCAGCAGCTCCTCCGCCGAAGAGACCCAGTACTTC.

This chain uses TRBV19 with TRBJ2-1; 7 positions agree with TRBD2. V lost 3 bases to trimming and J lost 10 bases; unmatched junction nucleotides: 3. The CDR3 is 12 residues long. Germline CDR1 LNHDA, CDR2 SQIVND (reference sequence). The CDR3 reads CASSIKGGEQFF. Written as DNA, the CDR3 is TGTGCCAGTAGTATTAAGGGAGGGGAGCAGTTCTTC. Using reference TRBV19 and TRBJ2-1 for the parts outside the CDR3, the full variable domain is DGGITQSPKYLFRKEGQNVTLSCEQNLNHDAMYWYRQDPGQGLRLIYYSQIVNDFQKGDIAEGYSVSREKKESFPLTVTSAQKNPTAFYLCASSIKGGEQFFGPGTRLTVL.